Below, one T cell receptor (beta chain) is given with its context. Its antigen is currently unknown. The data are from a study of cytomegalovirus exposure and HLA in healthy donors. General study results and limits: A few chains linked to CMV were shown in vitro to be specific for CMV antigens.

From germline, CDR1 is SGDLS and CDR2 YYNGEE. The CDR3 extends over 16 amino acids. V was pared by 3 bases and J by 6 bases, with 9 bases of the junction left unmatched. The primer mix had 60 Vbeta and 13 Jbeta primers. TCRdb's table, derived via immunoSEQ multiplex PCR, lists solely in-frame clones and lacks some. The table records 95,000 to 150,000 clones, around two thirds of them present only once. The receptor comes from a woman aged 40-49 years in good health and CMV-seropositive. The chain is built from TRBV9 and TRBJ2-2, with 9 bases that match TRBD1. Sequenced input: PBMCs. The CDR3 here is CASSAATGGVAGELFF. The DNA of the CDR3 is TGTGCCAGCAGCGCCGCGACAGGGGGAGTTGCCGGGGAGCTGTTTTTT. Based on the CDR3 plus reference TRBV9 and TRBJ2-2, the full variable domain is DSGVTQTPKHLITATGQRVTLRCSPRSGDLSVYWYQQSLDQGLQFLIQYYNGEERAKGNILERFSAQQFPDLHSELNLSSLELGDSALYFCASSAATGGVAGELFFGEGSRLTVL.